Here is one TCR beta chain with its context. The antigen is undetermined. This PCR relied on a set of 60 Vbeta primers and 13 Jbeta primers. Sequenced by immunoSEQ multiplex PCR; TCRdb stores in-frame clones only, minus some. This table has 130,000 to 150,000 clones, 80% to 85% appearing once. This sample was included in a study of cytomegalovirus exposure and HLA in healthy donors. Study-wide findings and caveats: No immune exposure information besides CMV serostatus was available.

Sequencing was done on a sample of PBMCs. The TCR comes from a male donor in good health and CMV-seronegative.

The CDR3 sequence: CASSPRTERAFF. CDR3 coding DNA: TGTGCCAGCTCACCAAGGACAGAAAGGGCTTTCTTT. The V and J genes are TRBV18 and TRBJ1-1; perhaps TRBD1 as D (6 bases). The V gene's germline CDR1 is KGHSH and CDR2 LQKENI. Trimming cost V 2 bases and J 11 bases, with 12 bases left between them. The CDR3 runs to 12 residues.